These T cell receptor beta chains were read from a single sample in a study of cytomegalovirus exposure and HLA in healthy donors. Assay used: immunoSEQ multiplex PCR; TCRdb lists only in-frame clones, some missing. The profile covers some 130,000 clones, with 75% to 85% appearing a single time and roughly 2.4% taken by the ten largest. The specimen was PBMCs. All receptors come from a man aged 30-40 years in good health and CMV-seronegative. Each CDR3 is given with its conserved first and last residue. Fields, in order: D gene, clone size, J gene, V gene, CDR3 protein, CDR3 DNA. A D gene is named only where the DNA matches it firmly. Clone size is not always given. Where it is, it says once, few, many or a class for expanded clones.

d_gene: .; abundance: .; j_gene: TRBJ2-3; v_gene: TRBV4-3; CDR3aa: CASSQDAARSDTQYF; CDR3nt: TGCGCCAGCAGCCAAGATGCGGCTAGATCGGATACGCAGTATTTT
d_gene: TRBD1; abundance: .; j_gene: TRBJ2-1; v_gene: TRBV5-4; CDR3aa: CASSQDGAGGSEQFF; CDR3nt: TGTGCCAGCAGCCAGGACGGGGCAGGGGGCAGTGAGCAGTTCTTC
d_gene: .; abundance: .; j_gene: TRBJ2-3; v_gene: TRBV9; CDR3aa: CASSPTIEGTQYF; CDR3nt: TGTGCCAGCAGCCCGACTATTGAGGGTACGCAGTATTTT
d_gene: TRBD1; abundance: .; j_gene: TRBJ1-2; v_gene: TRBV19; CDR3aa: CASSLRSRGIGYTF; CDR3nt: TGTGCCAGCTCTCTAAGGTCCAGGGGGATTGGCTACACCTTC
d_gene: .; abundance: .; j_gene: TRBJ1-4; v_gene: TRBV7-9; CDR3aa: CASSLDAGVPEVKLFF; CDR3nt: TGTGCCAGCAGCTTAGACGCAGGGGTGCCGGAAGTAAAACTGTTTTTT
d_gene: .; abundance: once; j_gene: TRBJ2-5; v_gene: TRBV27; CDR3aa: CASSLRLVSKETQYF; CDR3nt: TGTGCCAGCAGTTTACGACTAGTAAGCAAGGAGACCCAGTACTTC
d_gene: TRBD2; abundance: .; j_gene: TRBJ2-1; v_gene: TRBV7-9; CDR3aa: CASKTSGRANEQFF; CDR3nt: TGTGCCAGCAAGACTAGCGGGAGAGCTAATGAGCAGTTCTTC
d_gene: TRBD2; abundance: .; j_gene: TRBJ2-1; v_gene: TRBV2; CDR3aa: CASSAYSGHSSYNEQFF; CDR3nt: TGTGCCAGCAGTGCGTATAGCGGGCATAGCTCCTACAATGAGCAGTTCTTC
d_gene: TRBD1; abundance: .; j_gene: TRBJ1-2; v_gene: TRBV27; CDR3aa: CASSPDLTGASYGYTF; CDR3nt: TGTGCCAGCAGTCCAGATCTCACAGGGGCTAGTTATGGCTACACCTTC
d_gene: .; abundance: few; j_gene: TRBJ2-4; v_gene: TRBV27; CDR3aa: CASSLVATHIQYF; CDR3nt: TGTGCCAGCAGTTTAGTAGCGACTCACATTCAGTACTTC
d_gene: TRBD2; abundance: .; j_gene: TRBJ2-7; v_gene: TRBV13; CDR3aa: CASSLKTGLAAYEQYF; CDR3nt: TGTGCCAGCAGCTTAAAGACGGGACTAGCAGCCTACGAGCAGTACTTC
d_gene: TRBD1; abundance: .; j_gene: TRBJ2-7; v_gene: TRBV11-2; CDR3aa: CASSIDRGAYEQYF; CDR3nt: TGTGCCAGCAGCATTGACAGGGGGGCCTACGAGCAGTACTTC
d_gene: TRBD2; abundance: .; j_gene: TRBJ2-3; v_gene: TRBV25-1; CDR3aa: CASSEYQTSGITDTQYF; CDR3nt: TGTGCCAGCAGTGAATACCAGACTAGCGGGATAACAGATACGCAGTATTTT
d_gene: .; abundance: .; j_gene: TRBJ1-1; v_gene: TRBV29-1; CDR3aa: CSVDVDWDTEAFF; CDR3nt: TGCAGCGTTGATGTGGACTGGGACACTGAAGCTTTCTTT
d_gene: .; abundance: few; j_gene: TRBJ2-7; v_gene: TRBV6-5; CDR3aa: CASSYAGSYEQYF; CDR3nt: TGTGCCAGCAGTTATGCAGGCTCCTACGAGCAGTACTTC
d_gene: .; abundance: .; j_gene: TRBJ2-1; v_gene: TRBV5-4; CDR3aa: CASSLGGEYNEQFF; CDR3nt: TGTGCCAGCAGCTTGGGTGGTGAGTACAATGAGCAGTTCTTC
d_gene: TRBD1; abundance: few; j_gene: TRBJ1-1; v_gene: TRBV29-1; CDR3aa: CSVQDRGGTEAFF; CDR3nt: TGCAGCGTCCAGGACAGGGGAGGCACTGAAGCTTTCTTT
d_gene: .; abundance: .; j_gene: TRBJ2-2; v_gene: TRBV10-3; CDR3aa: CAISETAGELFF; CDR3nt: TGTGCCATCAGTGAGACTGCCGGGGAGCTGTTTTTT
d_gene: .; abundance: .; j_gene: TRBJ1-2; v_gene: TRBV9; CDR3aa: CASSVGQITYGYTF; CDR3nt: TGTGCCAGCAGCGTAGGACAGATCACCTATGGCTACACCTTC
d_gene: .; abundance: .; j_gene: TRBJ1-3; v_gene: TRBV7-9; CDR3aa: CASSPSSSSGNTIYF; CDR3nt: TGTGCCAGCAGCCCCTCCTCGAGCTCTGGAAACACCATATATTTT
d_gene: TRBD2; abundance: .; j_gene: TRBJ2-1; v_gene: TRBV5-4; CDR3aa: CASSFVSGISYNEQFF; CDR3nt: TGTGCCAGCAGCTTCGTGAGCGGGATCTCCTACAATGAGCAGTTCTTC
d_gene: TRBD1; abundance: .; j_gene: TRBJ1-4; v_gene: TRBV7-2; CDR3aa: CASSRQGEKLFF; CDR3nt: TGTGCCAGCAGCAGACAGGGCGAAAAACTGTTTTTT
d_gene: TRBD2; abundance: .; j_gene: TRBJ2-7; v_gene: TRBV25-1; CDR3aa: CASSEVGTSGTYEQYF; CDR3nt: TGTGCCAGCAGTGAAGTTGGGACTAGCGGGACCTACGAGCAGTACTTC
d_gene: .; abundance: .; j_gene: TRBJ2-6; v_gene: TRBV29-1; CDR3aa: CSVTAPEAGANVLTF; CDR3nt: TGCAGCGTGACCGCCCCGGAGGCTGGGGCCAACGTCCTGACTTTC
d_gene: TRBD2; abundance: .; j_gene: TRBJ2-7; v_gene: TRBV7-2; CDR3aa: CASSPGLAVSYEQYF; CDR3nt: TGTGCCAGCAGCCCCGGACTAGCGGTATCCTACGAGCAGTACTTC
d_gene: .; abundance: few; j_gene: TRBJ2-5; v_gene: TRBV25-1; CDR3aa: CASSELRGGETQYF; CDR3nt: TGTGCCAGCAGTGAATTACGAGGGGGAGAGACCCAGTACTTC
d_gene: .; abundance: .; j_gene: TRBJ1-5; v_gene: TRBV19; CDR3aa: CASSIQERSNQPQHF; CDR3nt: TGTGCCAGTAGTATTCAGGAAAGAAGCAATCAGCCCCAGCATTTT
d_gene: TRBD2; abundance: .; j_gene: TRBJ2-1; v_gene: TRBV5-1; CDR3aa: CASSLISGSYNEQFF; CDR3nt: TGCGCCAGCAGCTTGATTAGCGGGAGTTACAATGAGCAGTTCTTC
d_gene: .; abundance: .; j_gene: TRBJ2-5; v_gene: TRBV6-1; CDR3aa: CASSGLMQETQYF; CDR3nt: TGTGCCAGCAGTGGACTTATGCAAGAGACCCAGTACTTC
d_gene: .; abundance: .; j_gene: TRBJ2-7; v_gene: TRBV27; CDR3aa: CASSKPGASSYEQYF; CDR3nt: TGTGCCAGCAGTAAGCCAGGGGCCAGCTCCTACGAGCAGTACTTC
d_gene: .; abundance: .; j_gene: TRBJ2-7; v_gene: TRBV27; CDR3aa: CASSFSNEQYF; CDR3nt: TGTGCCAGCAGTTTTAGTAACGAGCAGTACTTC
d_gene: TRBD2; abundance: once; j_gene: TRBJ2-5; v_gene: TRBV13; CDR3aa: CASSLGRSSGGKETQYF; CDR3nt: TGTGCCAGCAGCTTAGGCCGGTCTAGCGGGGGGAAAGAGACCCAGTACTTC
d_gene: TRBD2; abundance: .; j_gene: TRBJ2-2; v_gene: TRBV28; CDR3aa: CASSLGTSGNTGELFF; CDR3nt: TGTGCCAGCAGTTTGGGGACTAGCGGGAACACCGGGGAGCTGTTTTTT
d_gene: TRBD1; abundance: once; j_gene: TRBJ2-4; v_gene: TRBV5-1; CDR3aa: CASSSTGTGGNIQYF; CDR3nt: TGCGCCAGCAGCTCAACCGGGACAGGGGGTAACATTCAGTACTTC
d_gene: TRBD2; abundance: once; j_gene: TRBJ2-1; v_gene: TRBV5-1; CDR3aa: CASSGLAGSSSYNEQFF; CDR3nt: TGCGCCAGCAGCGGACTAGCGGGATCCAGCTCCTACAATGAGCAGTTCTTC
d_gene: .; abundance: few; j_gene: TRBJ2-2; v_gene: TRBV4-3; CDR3aa: CASSQVSTGELFF; CDR3nt: TGCGCCAGCAGCCAAGTATCCACCGGGGAGCTGTTTTTT
d_gene: TRBD1; abundance: few; j_gene: TRBJ2-3; v_gene: TRBV28; CDR3aa: CASRTPGQGASTDTQYF; CDR3nt: TGTGCCAGCAGAACGCCGGGACAGGGTGCTAGCACAGATACGCAGTATTTT
d_gene: .; abundance: .; j_gene: TRBJ1-4; v_gene: TRBV9; CDR3aa: CASSSRQDGEKLFF; CDR3nt: TGTGCCAGCAGCTCGCGACAGGATGGAGAAAAACTGTTTTTT
d_gene: TRBD2; abundance: .; j_gene: TRBJ2-3; v_gene: TRBV7-9; CDR3aa: CASSLALAGASDTQYF; CDR3nt: TGTGCCAGCAGCTTAGCCCTAGCGGGAGCATCCGATACGCAGTATTTT
d_gene: TRBD1; abundance: .; j_gene: TRBJ1-1; v_gene: TRBV10-3; CDR3aa: CAARTGGRYTEAFF; CDR3nt: TGTGCCGCACGGACAGGTGGGAGGTACACTGAAGCTTTCTTT
d_gene: TRBD1; abundance: .; j_gene: TRBJ1-5; v_gene: TRBV4-1; CDR3aa: CASSRWDRGNQPQHF; CDR3nt: TGCGCCAGCAGCCGCTGGGACAGGGGTAATCAGCCCCAGCATTTT
d_gene: .; abundance: .; j_gene: TRBJ1-1; v_gene: TRBV7-9; CDR3aa: CASSLSVSTEAFF; CDR3nt: TGTGCCAGCAGCTTATCGGTGTCTACTGAAGCTTTCTTT
d_gene: TRBD1; abundance: once; j_gene: TRBJ1-4; v_gene: TRBV6-1; CDR3aa: CASRRTGVEVEKLFF; CDR3nt: TGTGCCAGCAGACGCACAGGGGTTGAGGTCGAAAAACTGTTTTTT
d_gene: .; abundance: .; j_gene: TRBJ2-2; v_gene: TRBV7-3; CDR3aa: CASSRQLTGELFF; CDR3nt: TGTGCCAGCAGCCGACAGCTCACCGGGGAGCTGTTTTTT
d_gene: TRBD2; abundance: .; j_gene: TRBJ2-3; v_gene: TRBV30; CDR3aa: CAWTGGLAGGDTQYF; CDR3nt: TGTGCCTGGACTGGAGGACTAGCGGGAGGGGATACGCAGTATTTT
d_gene: .; abundance: .; j_gene: TRBJ2-5; v_gene: TRBV5-1; CDR3aa: CASSLNSVETQYF; CDR3nt: TGCGCCAGCAGCTTAAATAGCGTAGAGACCCAGTACTTC
d_gene: TRBD2; abundance: .; j_gene: TRBJ2-7; v_gene: TRBV6-5; CDR3aa: CASRRLRERTYEQYF; CDR3nt: TGTGCCAGCAGGCGATTGCGGGAGAGGACCTACGAGCAGTACTTC